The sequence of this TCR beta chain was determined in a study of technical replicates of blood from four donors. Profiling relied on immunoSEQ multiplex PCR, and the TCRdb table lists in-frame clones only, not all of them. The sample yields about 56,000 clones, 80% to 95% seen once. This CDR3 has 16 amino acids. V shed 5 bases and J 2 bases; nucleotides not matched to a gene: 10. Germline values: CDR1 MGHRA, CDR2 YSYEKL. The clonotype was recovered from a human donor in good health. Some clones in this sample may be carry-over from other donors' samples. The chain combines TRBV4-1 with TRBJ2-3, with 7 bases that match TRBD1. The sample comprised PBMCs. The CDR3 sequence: CASSLSETGPTDTQYF. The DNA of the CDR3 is TGCGCCAGCAGCTTATCCGAGACAGGGCCCACAGATACGCAGTATTTT.